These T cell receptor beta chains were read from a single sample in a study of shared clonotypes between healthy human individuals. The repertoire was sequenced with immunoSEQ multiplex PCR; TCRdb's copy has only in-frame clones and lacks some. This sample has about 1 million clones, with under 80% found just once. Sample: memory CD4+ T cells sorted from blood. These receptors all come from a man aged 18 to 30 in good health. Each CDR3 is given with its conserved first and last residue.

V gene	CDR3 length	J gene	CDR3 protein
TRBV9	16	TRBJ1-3	CASSVAPGTTGNTIYF
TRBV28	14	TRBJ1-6	CASSTGTGFSALHF
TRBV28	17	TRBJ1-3	CASSLFGQGALGNTIYF
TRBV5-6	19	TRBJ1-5	CASSPSGTGRGGYNQPQHF
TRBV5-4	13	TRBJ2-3	CASSLWVLHTQYF
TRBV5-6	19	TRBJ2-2	CASSFGGTSGRGYTGELFF
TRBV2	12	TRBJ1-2	CASSLADYGYTF
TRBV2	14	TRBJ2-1	CASSARASYNEQFF
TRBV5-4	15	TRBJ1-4	CASSEKGPANEKLFF
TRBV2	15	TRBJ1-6	CASRGDGRYNSPLHF
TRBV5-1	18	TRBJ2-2	CASSPGLAGGSGTGELFF
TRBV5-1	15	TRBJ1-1	CASSLPGTGGTEAFF
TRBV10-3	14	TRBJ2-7	CATTPGQSSYEQYF
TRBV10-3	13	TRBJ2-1	CATTTSAYNEQFF
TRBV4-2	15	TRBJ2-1	CASSQAAGGYNEQFF
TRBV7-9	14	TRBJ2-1	CASSLLGVNNEQFF
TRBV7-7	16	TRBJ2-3	CASSLGLGGGTDTQYF
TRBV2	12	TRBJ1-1	CATTTGNTEAFF
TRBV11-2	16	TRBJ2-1	CASSSVLAGVYNEQFF
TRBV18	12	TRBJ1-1	CASRDRDTEAFF
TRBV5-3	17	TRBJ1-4	CARTDPCWQGVREKLFF
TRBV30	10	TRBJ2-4	CAWGAKIQYF
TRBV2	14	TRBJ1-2	CASSGETGKNGYTF
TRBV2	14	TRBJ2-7	CASSYASGTYEQYF
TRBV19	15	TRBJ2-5	CASSYSTGRQETQYF
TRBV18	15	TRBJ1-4	CASSPPDRSNEKLFF
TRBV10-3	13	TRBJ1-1	CAISEESTGQAFF
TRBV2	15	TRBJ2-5	CASSGLAGGGETQYF
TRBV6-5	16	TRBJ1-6	CASSYGTGRPGSPLHF
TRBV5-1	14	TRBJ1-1	CASSYDRLSTEAFF
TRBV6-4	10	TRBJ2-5	CASSLETQYF
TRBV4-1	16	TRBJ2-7	CASSQDPGLLRREQYF
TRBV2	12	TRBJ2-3	CASSESTIAQYF
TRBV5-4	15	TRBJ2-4	CASSSIASGGDIQYF
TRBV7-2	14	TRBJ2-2	CASSDWDNTGELFF
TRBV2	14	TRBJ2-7	CASTQSTGPYEQYF
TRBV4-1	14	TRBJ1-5	CASSPGRAGQPQHF
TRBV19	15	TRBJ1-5	CASSMGQGGGQPQHF
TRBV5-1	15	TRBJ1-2	CASRLGPGISYGYTF
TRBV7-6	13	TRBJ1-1	CASSLRGDTEAFF
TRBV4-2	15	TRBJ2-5	CASSPPGLAQETQYF
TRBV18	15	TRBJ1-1	CASSPLSTVNTEAFF